The 5 T cell receptor beta chains given below trace back to one sample, sequenced in a study of regulatory T cells in long-lasting Graves disease. Assembly of TCR beta libraries relied on iRepertoire HTBI primers together with Arm-PCR of CDR3 regions. TCRdb re-analysed the multiplex PCR reads in MiXCR, keeping a single row per CDR3 protein. The sample gives about 400,000 distinct CDR3 sequences, about 15% of which show up once; about 8.3% is in the top ten. Time point meaning: newly diagnosed GD, antithyroid drugs for less than 3 months. The TCR library was prepared using RNA isolated from PBMCs. The data were also submitted as part of a second study, on T cells in Graves' hyperthyroidism and ophthalmopathy.

Sequenced here: peripheral blood mononuclear cells (PBMCs), sampled at new diagnosis, from a patient treated with antithyroid drugs. Source of these receptors: a woman between 35 and 50 years old with Graves disease.

In its sample, this clonotype was seen many times. The chain has TRBV12-3 or TRBV12-4 and TRBJ2-4, with TRBD1 identical over 7 bases. Germline trimming cut 3 bases from V and 1 base from J; bases unmatched to any gene: 6. This CDR3 spans 16 amino acids. This CDR3 reads CASSLQVRGAKNIQYF. CDR3 DNA: TGTGCCAGCAGTTTGCAGGTCAGGGGGGCCAAAAACATTCAGTACTTC.

Of note for this clonotype: A far larger clone differs by one base, so this is likely a read error. The chain uses TRBV5-5 and TRBJ2-1; a weak D match, TRBD1 (6 bases). This CDR3 comprises 15 residues. Germline CDR1 SGHKS, CDR2 YYEKEE (reference sequence). Trimming took off 5 bases at V and 10 bases at J, with 22 bases between the two ends. The CDR3 here is CASRPTGLSSYEQFF. CDR3 nucleotides: TGTGCCAGCAGACCGACAGGCCTGAGCTCCTACGAGCAGTTCTTC.

This clonotype was recorded at least ten times. V and J are TRBV6-2 or TRBV6-3 and TRBJ2-1, with D possibly TRBD2 on 5 matching bases. Trimming took off 5 bases at V and 3 bases at J, with 17 bases between the two ends. The CDR3 is made up of 16 amino acids. The V gene's germline CDR1 is MNHEY and CDR2 SVGEGT. CDR3 sequence: CASSALKRLGYNEQFF. DNA for the CDR3: TGTGCCAGCAGTGCACTTAAGCGGCTCGGCTACAATGAGCAGTTCTTC.

The sample holds a few counts of this clonotype. The chain has TRBV7-8 and TRBJ2-6; possible D gene TRBD1, 6 bases. Germline CDR1 SGHVS, CDR2 FQNEAQ. The CDR3 loop spans 18 amino acids. The V end was cut by 1 base, the J end by 0 bases, with 13 bases between. CDR3 in amino acids: CASSLEGQGSSGANVLTF. CDR3 bases: TGTGCCAGCAGCTTAGAGGGACAAGGTAGCTCTGGGGCCAACGTCCTGACTTTC.

The chain employs TRBV18 and TRBJ2-1, with TRBD2 identical over 16 bases. The V gene's germline CDR1 is KGHSH and CDR2 LQKENI. The length of the CDR3 is 18 residues. J gave up 10 bases and V 1 base, and 10 bases lay outside the gene matches. CDR3 sequence: CASSPRSGTSGRAVEQFF. The DNA for the CDR3 is TGTGCCAGCTCACCACGTTCCGGGACTAGCGGGAGGGCCGTAGAGCAGTTCTTC.